The present entry profiles one T cell receptor beta chain with its context. The CDR3 runs 15 residues. V trimming: 4 bases; J trimming: 2 bases; junction bases outside the gene matches: 7. Per the germline V gene, CDR1 is KGHDR and CDR2 is SFDVKD. This specimen comes from a study of blood T cell repertoires in COVID-19. Sequencing used immunoSEQ multiplex PCR; TCRdb keeps in-frame clones, though not all of them. Among about 99,000 clones listed, about 89% were seen once. The origin of this receptor is a man aged 45-65 years with acute or convalescent COVID-19. This chain links TRBV24-1 with TRBJ2-7, with 7 bases aligning to TRBD1. Sequencing was performed on peripheral blood. The chain's CDR3 is CATSDSRQGPYEQYF. Here the CDR3 DNA reads TGTGCCACCAGTGACTCGAGACAGGGACCCTACGAGCAGTACTTC.